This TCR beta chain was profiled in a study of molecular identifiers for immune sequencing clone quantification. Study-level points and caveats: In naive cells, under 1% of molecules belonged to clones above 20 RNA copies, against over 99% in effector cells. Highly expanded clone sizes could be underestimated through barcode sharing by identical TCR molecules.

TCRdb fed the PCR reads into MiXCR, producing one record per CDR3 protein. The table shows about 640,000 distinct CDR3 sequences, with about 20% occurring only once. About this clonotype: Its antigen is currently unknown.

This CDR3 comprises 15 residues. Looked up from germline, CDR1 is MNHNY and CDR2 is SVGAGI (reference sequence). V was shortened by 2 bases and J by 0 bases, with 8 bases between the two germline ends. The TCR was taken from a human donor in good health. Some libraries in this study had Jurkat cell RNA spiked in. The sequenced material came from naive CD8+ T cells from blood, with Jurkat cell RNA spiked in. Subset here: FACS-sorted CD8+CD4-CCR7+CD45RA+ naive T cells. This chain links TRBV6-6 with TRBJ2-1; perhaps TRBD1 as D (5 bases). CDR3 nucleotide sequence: TGTGCCAGCAGTTACGACGACAGCTCCTACAATGAGCAGTTCTTC. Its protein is CASSYDDSSYNEQFF.